There are a few counts of the clone carrying this T cell receptor (beta chain). Its antigen is not known. V lost 8 bases, J lost 3 bases, and 16 bases lay in between. The CDR3 is made up of 15 amino acids. Germline V gives CDR1 MNHEY, CDR2 SVGEGT. The source of the sample is a study of CD8 T cells in ankylosing spondylitis. Overall study findings and caveats: Ankylosing spondylitis blood appeared to carry a characteristic TCR beta motif of under ten highly homologous variants.

Molecular-barcoded quantitative 5'-RACE produced these TCR beta libraries. TCRdb ran MiXCR on the 5' RACE reads and lists one entry per CDR3 protein. The sample includes fewer than 750,000 distinct CDR3 sequences, roughly 19% of them seen just once. This receptor was identified in a male donor with ankylosing spondylitis. V and J are TRBV6-2 or TRBV6-3 and TRBJ2-2; unclear D gene. Sequencing was done on a sample of blood, either unsorted or a sorted T cell fraction (not recorded which). CDR3 amino acids: CASSGAQWDTGELFF. In DNA form, the CDR3 reads TGTGCCAGCTCTGGAGCCCAATGGGACACCGGGGAGCTGTTTTTT.